The source of this T cell receptor (beta chain) is a study of T cells after yellow fever vaccination. This clonotype was observed a few times. CDR3 length equals 14 residues. Germline-derived CDR1 and CDR2 are KGHSH and LQKENI. The V and J ends lost 3 bases and 6 bases respectively, with 14 bases between them. Production of TCR cDNA was by 5'RACE template switching, which also added a universal primer site and UMIs. In TCRdb, the 5' RACE reads were re-called with MiXCR into one record per CDR3 protein. This table has around 310,000 distinct CDR3 sequences, around 3.6% appearing once. The material was PBMCs, obtained on the day of the yellow fever booster vaccination. The chain couples TRBV18 to TRBJ1-1, with D possibly matching TRBD1 (5 bases). The origin of this receptor is a man between 18 and 35 years old who received the YFV17D yellow fever vaccine. The CDR3 DNA reads as TGTGCCAGCTCACCGAGGGGACGGGACTCTGAAGCTTTCTTT. It translates to CASSPRGRDSEAFF.